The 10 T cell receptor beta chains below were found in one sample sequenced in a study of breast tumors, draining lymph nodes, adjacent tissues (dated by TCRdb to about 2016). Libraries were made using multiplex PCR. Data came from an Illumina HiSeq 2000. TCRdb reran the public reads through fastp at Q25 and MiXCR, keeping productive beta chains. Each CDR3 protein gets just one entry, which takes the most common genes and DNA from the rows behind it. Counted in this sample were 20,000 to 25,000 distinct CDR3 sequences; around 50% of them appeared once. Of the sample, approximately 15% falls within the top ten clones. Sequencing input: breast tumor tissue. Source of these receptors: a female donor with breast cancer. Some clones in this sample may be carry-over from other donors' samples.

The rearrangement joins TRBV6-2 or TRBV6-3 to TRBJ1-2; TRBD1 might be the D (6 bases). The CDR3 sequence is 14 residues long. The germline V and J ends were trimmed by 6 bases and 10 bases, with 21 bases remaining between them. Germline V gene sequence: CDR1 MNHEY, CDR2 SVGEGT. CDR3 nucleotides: TGTGCCAGCAGAACACCCGGGACACCGGCCTTCTACACCTTC. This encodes CASRTPGTPAFYTF.

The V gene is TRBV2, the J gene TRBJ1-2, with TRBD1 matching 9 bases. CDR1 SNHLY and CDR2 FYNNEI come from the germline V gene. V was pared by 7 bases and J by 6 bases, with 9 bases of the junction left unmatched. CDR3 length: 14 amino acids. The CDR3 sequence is CASIPTGGYHGYTF. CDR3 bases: TGTGCCAGCATCCCGACAGGGGGATATCATGGCTACACCTTC. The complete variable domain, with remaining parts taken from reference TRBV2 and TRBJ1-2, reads EPEVTQTPSHQVTQMGQEVILRCVPISNHLYFYWYRQILGQKVEFLVSFYNNEISEKSEIFDDQFSVERPDGSNFTLKIRSTKLEDSAMYFCASIPTGGYHGYTFGSGTRLTVV.

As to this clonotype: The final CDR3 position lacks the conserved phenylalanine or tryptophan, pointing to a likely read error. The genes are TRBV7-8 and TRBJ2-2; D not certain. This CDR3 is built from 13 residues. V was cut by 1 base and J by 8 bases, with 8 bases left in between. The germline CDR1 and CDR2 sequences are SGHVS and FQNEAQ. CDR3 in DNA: TGTGCCAGCAGCTTAGAGTCCCAAGGGGAGCTGTTTTCT. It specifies CASSLESQGELFS.

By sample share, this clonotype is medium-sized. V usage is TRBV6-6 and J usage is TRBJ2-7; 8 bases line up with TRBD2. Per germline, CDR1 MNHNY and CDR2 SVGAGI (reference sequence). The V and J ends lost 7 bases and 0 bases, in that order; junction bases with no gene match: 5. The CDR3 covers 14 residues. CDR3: CASIPGGLSYEQYF. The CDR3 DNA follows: TGTGCCAGCATCCCGGGAGGGCTCTCCTACGAGCAGTACTTC.

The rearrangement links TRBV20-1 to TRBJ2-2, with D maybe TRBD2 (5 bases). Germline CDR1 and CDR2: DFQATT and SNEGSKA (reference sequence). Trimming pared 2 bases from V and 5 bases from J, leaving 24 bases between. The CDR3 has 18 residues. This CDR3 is CSARSYAIRGLGTGELFF. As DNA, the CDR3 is TGCAGTGCTAGAAGTTACGCAATACGGGGTCTCGGTACCGGGGAGCTGTTTTTT.

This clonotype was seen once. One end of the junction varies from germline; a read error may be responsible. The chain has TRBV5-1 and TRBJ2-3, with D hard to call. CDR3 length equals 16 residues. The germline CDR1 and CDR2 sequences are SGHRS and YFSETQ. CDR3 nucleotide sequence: TGCGCCAGCAGCTTGCAAGGAAAGGGAAACACAGATATGCAGTATTTT. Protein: CASSLQGKGNTDMQYF.

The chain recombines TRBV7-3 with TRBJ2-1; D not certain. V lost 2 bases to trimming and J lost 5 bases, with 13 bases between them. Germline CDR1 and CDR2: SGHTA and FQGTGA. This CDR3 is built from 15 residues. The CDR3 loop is CASSLSQAEHNEQFF. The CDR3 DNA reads TGTGCCAGCAGCTTATCGCAGGCGGAGCACAATGAGCAGTTCTTC.

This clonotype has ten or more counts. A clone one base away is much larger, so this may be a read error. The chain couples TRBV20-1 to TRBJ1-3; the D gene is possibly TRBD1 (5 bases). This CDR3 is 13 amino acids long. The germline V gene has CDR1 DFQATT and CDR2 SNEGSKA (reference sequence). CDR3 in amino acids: CSTRVTVGNTIYF. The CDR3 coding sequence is TGCAGTACTAGAGTGACAGTTGGAAACACCATATATTTT.

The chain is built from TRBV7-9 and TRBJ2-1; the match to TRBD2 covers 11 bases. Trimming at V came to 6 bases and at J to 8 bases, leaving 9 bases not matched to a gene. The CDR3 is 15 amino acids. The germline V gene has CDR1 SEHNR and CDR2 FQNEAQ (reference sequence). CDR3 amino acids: CASRAPSGRIDEQFF. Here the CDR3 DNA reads TGTGCCAGCAGGGCCCCTAGCGGGAGGATTGATGAGCAGTTCTTC.

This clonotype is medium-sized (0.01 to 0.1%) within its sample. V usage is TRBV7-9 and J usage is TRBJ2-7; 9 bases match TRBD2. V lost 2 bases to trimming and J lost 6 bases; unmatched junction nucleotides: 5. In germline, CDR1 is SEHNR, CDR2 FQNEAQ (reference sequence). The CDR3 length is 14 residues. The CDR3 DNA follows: TGTGCCAGCAGCTTATGGCCAGCGGGAGGCGAGCAGTACTTC. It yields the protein CASSLWPAGGEQYF.